This T cell receptor beta chain was sequenced for a study of blood T cell repertoires in COVID-19. Looking at the study overall: Sites in the United States, Italy and Spain provided acute and convalescent COVID-19 samples. T cells, B-cell-depleted T cells, or PBMCs provided the cDNA or gDNA that served as material.

In the source study's methods: Scientists estimated how many nucleated cells there were by amplifying reference gene primers. Using immunoSEQ multiplex PCR, the repertoire was profiled, and TCRdb retains in-frame clones only, with some absent. D and trimming come from the DNA, and the V and J calls and clone size come from that table. Of fewer than 90,000 clones listed, about 90% are singletons. The source of this sequence is an elderly woman with active or convalescent COVID-19. The material sequenced was peripheral blood.

The CDR3 DNA is TGTGCCAGCAGTGCCGCAGGGGGCGGTGAAGCTTTCTTT. The encoded protein is CASSAAGGGEAFF. The chain combines TRBV6-4 with TRBJ1-1, with 8 bases matching TRBD1. Germline V CDR1 and CDR2: MRHNA, SNTAGT. The CDR3 spans 13 residues. With 4 bases clipped from V and 7 bases from J, the junction kept 5 bases outside the gene matches.